This TCR beta chain was sequenced during a study of blood T cells in healthy people across ages. The second PCR ran 7 to 11 cycles with a sample-barcoded 5' primer and J-beta primers. TCRdb called the 5' RACE reads again in MiXCR, with one record for every CDR3 protein. The sample yields about 1.5 million distinct CDR3 sequences, roughly 43% seen once. Drawn from each donor were about 9 milliliters of peripheral blood. The CDR3 has 15 residues. Germline CDR1 and CDR2: MGHRA and YSYEKL. Deletions cut 1 base from V and 5 bases from J, with 13 bases between. The receptor was derived from a woman between 18 and 29 years old in good health. The sample was blood. The chain recombines TRBV4-1 with TRBJ2-3; D not resolved. CDR3 residues: CASSQAVPGGDTQYF. As DNA, the CDR3 is TGCGCCAGCAGCCAAGCGGTTCCGGGCGGAGATACGCAGTATTTT.